A single T cell receptor (beta chain) is shown here with its context. These data are taken from a study of cytomegalovirus exposure and HLA in healthy donors. The CDR3 has 14 residues. With 6 bases removed from V and 4 bases from J, the gap between germline ends came to 16 bases. The V gene's germline CDR1 is MNHEY and CDR2 SVGAGI. The PCR had 60 Vbeta and 13 Jbeta primers. Assay: immunoSEQ multiplex PCR; the TCRdb copy retains only in-frame clones and omits some. The profile shows under 200,000 clones, about 80% of them singletons. This sequence joins TRBV6-5 and TRBJ2-7; possible D gene TRBD2, 7 bases. Sequenced sample: PBMCs. This receptor was taken from a man between 60 and 70 years old in good health and CMV-seronegative. CDR3 protein: CASRLAGAGYEQYF. The CDR3 nucleotides read TGTGCCAGCAGGCTGGCGGGGGCGGGTTACGAGCAGTACTTC.